What follows are 22 T cell receptor beta chains derived from one specimen sequenced in a study of cytotoxic CD8 clonotypes in ibrutinib-treated CLL. Profiling relied on immunoSEQ multiplex PCR, and the TCRdb table lists in-frame clones only, not all of them. The profile shows some 130,000 clones, 75% to 90% of them singletons. The sample was PBMCs, taken after 24 months of ibrutinib treatment. The source is a human donor with chronic lymphocytic leukemia.

The rearrangement joins TRBV30 to TRBJ1-5; 7 bases fit TRBD1. Germline V CDR1 and CDR2: GTSNPN, SVGIG (reference sequence). The CDR3 contains 15 residues. After removal of 5 bases from V and 1 base from J, the junction contained 8 bases not matched to a gene. CDR3 in DNA: TGTGCCTGGGGATCAGGGGGACGGAGCAATCAGCCCCAGCATTTT. It encodes CAWGSGGRSNQPQHF.

The J gene is TRBJ2-7, the V gene TRBV10-3; maybe TRBD2 (6 bases). The germline V and J ends were trimmed by 5 bases and 6 bases, with 17 bases remaining between them. This CDR3 spans 14 amino acids. The germline CDR1 and CDR2 sequences are ENHRY and SYGVKD. CDR3 in DNA: TGTGCCATCAGTCCCGGGACCCTGGGGGGCGAGCAGTACTTC. This translates into CAISPGTLGGEQYF.

This chain links TRBV5-6 with TRBJ1-2, with 7 bases identical to TRBD1. After removal of 6 bases from V and 5 bases from J, the junction contained 13 bases not matched to a gene. This CDR3 is 15 amino acids long. Per germline, CDR1 SGHDT and CDR2 YYEEEE. The CDR3 here is CASTSTGTELYGYTF. In DNA form, the CDR3 reads TGTGCCAGCACTTCGACCGGGACAGAGCTTTATGGCTACACCTTC.

This chain uses TRBV9 with TRBJ2-1; D unclear. V lost 1 base, J lost 6 bases, and 5 bases lay in between. Germline V gene data show CDR1 as SGDLS and CDR2 as YYNGEE. The CDR3 consists of 12 residues. The CDR3 reads CASSVNSNEQFF. The CDR3 DNA reads as TGTGCCAGCAGCGTAAACTCCAATGAGCAGTTCTTC.

The chain combines TRBV7-2 with TRBJ1-4; TRBD1 aligns across 7 bases. This CDR3 comprises 15 residues. V was clipped by 5 bases and J by 3 bases; unmatched bases: 6. In germline, CDR1 is SGHTA, CDR2 FQGNSA. This CDR3 is CASSAPGGPNEKLFF. Here the CDR3 DNA reads TGTGCCAGCAGCGCACCAGGGGGACCTAATGAAAAACTGTTTTTT.

The genes are TRBV28 and TRBJ2-7; D possibly uses TRBD1 or TRBD2 (5 bases each). V was shortened by 6 bases and J by 1 base, with 10 bases between the two germline ends. In germline, CDR1 is MDHEN, CDR2 SYDVKM. The CDR3 covers 13 residues. CDR3 nucleotide sequence: TGTGCCAGCAGATCGGGACCATCCTACGAGCAGTACTTC. Amino acids: CASRSGPSYEQYF.

This chain uses TRBV18 with TRBJ2-1; D might be TRBD2 (6 bases). The CDR3 covers 14 residues. V dropped 2 bases and J dropped 8 bases, with 13 bases sitting between them. CDR1 KGHSH and CDR2 LQKENI come from the germline V gene. CDR3 sequence (DNA): TGTGCCAGCTCACCATACGGCGGGGAGGATGAGCAGTTCTTC. Translated: CASSPYGGEDEQFF.

CDR3 loop: CASSRGSGTGNTIYF. In DNA, the CDR3 is TGTGCCAGCAGCCGGGGATCGGGAACTGGAAACACCATATATTTT. The rearrangement uses TRBV11-3 and TRBJ1-3; D is unclear. Trimming removed 5 bases at V and 2 bases at J, with 13 bases between. The CDR3 is 15 residues long. Germline V gene data show CDR1 as SGHNT and CDR2 as YENEEA. Using reference TRBV11-3 and TRBJ1-3 for the parts outside the CDR3, the full variable domain is EAGVVQSPRYKIIEKKQPVAFWCNPISGHNTLYWYLQNLGQGPELLIRYENEEAVDDSQLPKDRFSAERLKGVDSTLKIQPAELGDSAVYLCASSRGSGTGNTIYFGEGSWLTVV.

The V and J genes are TRBV7-8 and TRBJ2-7; 12 nucleotides align to TRBD1. The germline V gene has CDR1 SGHVS and CDR2 FQNEAQ. V dropped 5 bases and J dropped 1; count of bases not matched to a gene: 9. The CDR3 length is 17 residues. The CDR3 DNA reads as TGTGCCAGCAGCCCGGGACAGGGGGCTTCCGGGTCCTACGAGCAGTACTTC. It is translated as CASSPGQGASGSYEQYF.

V and J are TRBV7-8 and TRBJ2-5; D is possibly TRBD1 or TRBD2 (6 bases each). Germline CDR1 SGHVS, CDR2 FQNEAQ. V was shortened by 6 bases and J by 5 bases, with 25 bases between the two germline ends. The CDR3 covers 17 residues. This chain's CDR3 is CASSPDRWGAGKETQYF. The CDR3 DNA reads TGTGCCAGCAGTCCGGACCGGTGGGGGGCGGGTAAGGAGACCCAGTACTTC.

This chain uses TRBV28 with TRBJ2-6, with unresolved D. V lost 7 bases and J 2 bases, leaving 6 bases between the germline ends. The CDR3 spans 13 residues. In germline, CDR1 is MDHEN, CDR2 SYDVKM. As DNA, the CDR3 is TGTGCCAGCACCTCGGCTGGGGCCAACGTCCTGACTTTC. It encodes CASTSAGANVLTF.

The gene calls are TRBV2 and TRBJ2-2; a possible D gene is TRBD1 (6 bases). V lost 7 bases to trimming and J lost 2 bases, with 11 bases between them. The CDR3 is made up of 14 amino acids. Germline V gene lookup returns CDR1 SNHLY and CDR2 FYNNEI. This chain's CDR3 is CASTGRGNTGELFF. CDR3 DNA sequence: TGTGCCAGCACCGGCAGGGGCAACACCGGGGAGCTGTTTTTT.

J is TRBJ1-1 and V is TRBV10-3, with D perhaps matching TRBD1 (6 bases). V lost 2 bases, J lost 2 bases, and 9 bases lay in between. The V gene's germline CDR1 is ENHRY and CDR2 SYGVKD. The CDR3 is made up of 14 amino acids. In nucleotides, the CDR3 is TGTGCCATCAGTGAGGACAGGCTAAACACTGAAGCTTTCTTT. Its protein product is CAISEDRLNTEAFF.

This clone appeared a few times. The chain employs TRBV5-8 and TRBJ2-4; D unclear. Germline V gene lookup returns CDR1 SGHTS and CDR2 YDEGEE. V lost 0 bases and J lost 6, with 4 bases in between. This CDR3 is built from 12 residues. The chain's CDR3 is CASSLDGNIQYF. The CDR3 region has the DNA TGTGCCAGCAGCTTGGATGGAAACATTCAGTACTTC. Combining the CDR3 with reference TRBV5-8 and TRBJ2-4 gives the whole variable domain EAGVTQSPTHLIKTRGQQATLRCSPISGHTSVYWYQQALGLGLQFLLWYDEGEERNRGNFPPRFSGRQFPNYSSELNVNALELEDSALYLCASSLDGNIQYFGAGTRLSVL.

V and J are TRBV30 and TRBJ2-1, with D perhaps matching TRBD1 (5 bases). Trimming removed 4 bases from V and 1 base from J, with 5 bases in between. Germline V CDR1 and CDR2: GTSNPN, SVGIG (reference sequence). This CDR3 spans 12 amino acids. In nucleotides, the CDR3 is TGTGCCTGGAAGGGGTCCTACAATGAGCAGTTCTTC. As protein: CAWKGSYNEQFF.

V usage is TRBV9 and J usage is TRBJ2-7; no clear D. V dropped 4 bases and J dropped 0 bases, with 5 bases sitting between them. This CDR3 spans 12 amino acids. Looked up from germline, CDR1 is SGDLS and CDR2 is YYNGEE. The CDR3 loop is CASSPSSYEQYF. The CDR3 DNA reads TGTGCCAGCAGCCCCTCCTCCTACGAGCAGTACTTC.

This clone is a singleton in its sample. Here the CDR3 reads CASSFGQGGNEQFF. Here the CDR3 DNA reads TGCGCCAGCAGCTTCGGACAGGGAGGGAATGAGCAGTTCTTC. V gene TRBV5-1 combines with J gene TRBJ2-1, with D possibly TRBD1 on 8 matching bases. CDR1 and CDR2 from the germline V gene are SGHRS and YFSETQ. The V end was cut by 2 bases, the J end by 7 bases, with 13 bases between. This CDR3 is built from 14 residues.

The genes are TRBV4-3 and TRBJ2-2, with 7 positions matching TRBD1. Germline values: CDR1 LGHNA, CDR2 YSLEER. CDR3 size: 18 residues. V was pared by 2 bases and J by 0 bases, with 9 bases of the junction left unmatched. The CDR3 region is CASSQTLDRATNTGELFF. The CDR3 bases are TGCGCCAGCAGCCAAACCCTCGACAGGGCGACGAACACCGGGGAGCTGTTTTTT.

The gene calls are TRBV29-1 and TRBJ2-1; TRBD2 agrees at 7 bases. The CDR3 runs 17 residues. Trimming at V came to 3 bases and at J to 3 bases, leaving 14 bases not matched to a gene. The V gene's germline CDR1 is SQVTM and CDR2 ANQGSEA. This CDR3 reads CSVDLTGGPRVYNEQFF. In DNA form, the CDR3 reads TGCAGCGTTGATTTGACGGGAGGCCCACGGGTCTACAATGAGCAGTTCTTC.

The V gene is TRBV25-1, the J gene TRBJ1-1; 7 bases fit TRBD1. The CDR3 extends over 14 amino acids. V lost 7 bases, J lost 5 bases, and 10 bases stayed unmatched. Germline-derived CDR1 and CDR2 are MGHDK and SYGVNS. CDR3: CASTTGRGGTEAFF. Written as DNA, the CDR3 is TGTGCCAGCACCACTGGCAGGGGGGGAACTGAAGCTTTCTTT.

The chain combines TRBV6-5 with TRBJ2-5, with D unresolved. V shed 6 bases and J shed 6 bases, with 11 bases lying between them. Germline V lookup: CDR1 MNHEY, CDR2 SVGAGI. The CDR3 sequence is 12 residues long. CDR3 bases: TGTGCCAGCAGCGGACCTAGGAAGACCCAGTACTTC. Translated: CASSGPRKTQYF.

This chain uses TRBV2 with TRBJ2-1; the D is unclear. The CDR3 totals 13 residues. In germline, CDR1 is SNHLY, CDR2 FYNNEI. V was pared by 2 bases and J by 8 bases, with 10 bases between. The CDR3 nucleotides read TGTGCCAGCAGTGAACGAAGTTTTCATGAGCAGTTCTTC. Translated: CASSERSFHEQFF.